This TCR beta chain was identified in a study of blood T cell repertoires in COVID-19. Study information: Material from acute and convalescent COVID-19 was sourced from the United States, Italy and Spain. T cells, B-cell-depleted T cells, or PBMCs provided the cDNA or gDNA that served as material.

The germline V gene encodes CDR1 LNHDA and CDR2 SQIVND (reference sequence). V lost 6 bases and J lost 7, with 22 bases in between. The CDR3 has 16 residues. Original analysis: Using reference gene primer amplification, nucleated cell counts were estimated. The method was immunoSEQ multiplex PCR; TCRdb's version includes in-frame clones alone and lacks a portion of them. That table furnishes V, J and clone size, whereas the DNA furnished D and trimming. Of about 130,000 clones listed, about 90% are singletons. Input material: peripheral blood. The chain uses TRBV19 and TRBJ2-1, with D maybe TRBD1 (5 bases). This TCR was sampled from a woman in her 50s who had recovered from COVID-19. Written as DNA, the CDR3 is TGTGCCAGTAGCCGCACCGTGCAGGGCCAATTGAATGAGCAGTTCTTC. Encoded protein: CASSRTVQGQLNEQFF.